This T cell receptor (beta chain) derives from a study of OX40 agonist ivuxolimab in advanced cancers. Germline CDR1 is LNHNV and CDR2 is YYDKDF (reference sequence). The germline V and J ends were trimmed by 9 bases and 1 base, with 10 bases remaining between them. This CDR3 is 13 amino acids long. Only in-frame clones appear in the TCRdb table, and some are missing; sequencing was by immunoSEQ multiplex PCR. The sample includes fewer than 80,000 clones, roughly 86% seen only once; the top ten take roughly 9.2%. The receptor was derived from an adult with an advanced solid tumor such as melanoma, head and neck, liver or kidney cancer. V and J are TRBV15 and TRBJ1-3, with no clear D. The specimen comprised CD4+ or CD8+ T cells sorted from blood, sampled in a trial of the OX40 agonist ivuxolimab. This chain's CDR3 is CATGSGSGNTIYF. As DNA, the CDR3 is TGTGCCACGGGGTCGGGATCTGGAAACACCATATATTTT.